This TCR beta chain was recovered during a study of shared T cell receptors in the human thymus. Profiling relied on immunoSEQ multiplex PCR, and the TCRdb table lists in-frame clones only, not all of them. The table shows hundreds of thousands of clones, with approximately 90% occurring only once. These data are also associated with another study on human thymus T cells. That report adds: Having corrective surgery for congenital heart defects, healthy Finnish infants were the ones who donated. Resected material from corrective heart surgery provided the thymus tissue analysed. Seemingly biased V and J gene usage marked thymic and blood repertoires.

The sequenced sample consisted of thymocytes. The sequence derives from a boy in the first two years of life with a congenital heart defect.

CDR3 in DNA: TGTGCCAGCTCACCGGCAATGAACACTGAAGCTTTCTTT. This gives the protein CASSPAMNTEAFF. The V gene is TRBV18, the J gene TRBJ1-1; D ambiguous. With 3 bases removed from V and 0 bases from J, the gap between germline ends came to 5 bases. CDR3 length: 13 amino acids. From germline, CDR1 is KGHSH and CDR2 LQKENI.